This is a list of T cell receptor beta chains from one sample in a study of blood T cell repertoires in COVID-19. The repertoire was sequenced with immunoSEQ multiplex PCR; TCRdb's copy has only in-frame clones and lacks some. The sample has about 94,000 clones, 75% to 85% seen once. The specimen sequenced was peripheral blood. Receptors originate from a human donor in a cohort sampled during active COVID-19. The CDR3 runs from the conserved cysteine through the conserved F or W. The D gene is left open where the match is weak. Clone size, where shown, is once, few, many, or a class for clones that have expanded.

j_call d_call clone_size v_call cdr3_aa cdr3_nt
TRBJ1-4 . . TRBV5-1 CASSSGVVYEKLFF TGCGCCAGCAGCTCGGGGGTGGTATACGAAAAACTGTTTTTT
TRBJ2-3 TRBD2 . TRBV19 CASTMTSGSVPSTDTQYF TGTGCCAGTACTATGACTAGCGGGAGCGTTCCTAGCACAGATACGCAGTATTTT
TRBJ2-1 TRBD2 . TRBV28 CASPSGGRDEQFF TGTGCCAGCCCCTCGGGGGGGAGGGATGAGCAGTTCTTC
TRBJ1-4 TRBD1 . TRBV24-1 CATSDLRQGEKLFF TGTGCCACCAGTGATTTGCGACAGGGGGAAAAACTGTTTTTT
TRBJ2-7 TRBD1 . TRBV2 CASMNRGHVFEQYF TGTGCCAGCATGAACAGGGGGCACGTTTTTGAGCAGTACTTC
TRBJ2-2 TRBD2 . TRBV6-5 CASRNGGNSGELFF TGTGCCAGCAGAAACGGGGGGAACTCCGGGGAGCTGTTTTTT
TRBJ2-1 . . TRBV15 CATSREGGTGNNEQFF TGTGCCACCAGCAGAGAGGGGGGGACAGGCAACAATGAGCAGTTCTTC
TRBJ1-1 TRBD1 many TRBV30 CAWSVGTGPEEVAFF TGTGCCTGGAGTGTGGGGACAGGCCCTGAGGAGGTAGCTTTCTTT
TRBJ1-6 TRBD1 . TRBV6-1 CASSELDRGRNSPLHF TGTGCCAGCAGTGAACTAGACAGGGGGCGAAATTCACCCCTCCACTTT
TRBJ1-6 . few TRBV7-9 CASSYKQVNSPLHF TGTGCCAGCAGCTATAAGCAGGTTAATTCACCCCTCCACTTT
TRBJ1-5 . . TRBV2 CASSTGIGDQPQHF TGTGCCAGCAGCACAGGGATTGGAGATCAGCCCCAGCATTTT
TRBJ2-1 TRBD2 . TRBV5-1 CASSLGPTGSSGNLLSYNEQFF TGCGCCAGCAGCTTAGGACCTACAGGTTCTAGCGGGAACCTTCTCTCCTACAATGAGCAGTTCTTC
TRBJ2-7 . . TRBV7-2 CASSFARSYEQYF TGTGCCAGCAGCTTCGCTCGGTCTTACGAGCAGTACTTC
TRBJ2-7 TRBD2 . TRBV19 CASSFGLAGAYEQYF TGTGCCAGTAGTTTCGGACTAGCAGGGGCCTACGAGCAGTACTTC
TRBJ2-7 TRBD1 few TRBV28 CASGQAYEQYF TGTGCCAGTGGACAGGCCTACGAGCAGTACTTC
TRBJ2-5 . . TRBV6-1 CASSEGLYFGETQYF TGTGCCAGCAGTGAAGGACTATACTTCGGGGAGACCCAGTACTTC
TRBJ2-3 . once TRBV30 CAWSGDTDTQYF TGTGCCTGGAGCGGGGACACAGATACGCAGTATTTT
TRBJ1-1 . . TRBV5-1 CASSFGGLNTEAFF TGCGCCAGCAGCTTTGGGGGCCTGAACACTGAAGCTTTCTTT
TRBJ1-1 . . TRBV5-1 CASSLAKGTPNTEAFF TGCGCCAGCAGCTTGGCCAAAGGGACACCGAACACTGAAGCTTTCTTT
TRBJ1-1 . . TRBV28 CASSPPVNTEAFF TGTGCCAGCAGCCCCCCGGTGAACACTGAAGCTTTCTTT
TRBJ2-1 . . TRBV4-2 CASSQDLDRGDGGNEQFF TGTGCCAGCAGCCAAGATCTAGATAGGGGAGATGGAGGGAATGAGCAGTTCTTC
TRBJ2-7 . . TRBV2 CASTKKGGRDEQYF TGTGCCAGCACTAAGAAGGGGGGGCGGGACGAGCAGTACTTC
TRBJ2-5 . . TRBV12-3/TRBV12-4 CASSFLETQYF TGTGCCAGCAGTTTTCTGGAGACCCAGTACTTC
TRBJ2-1 TRBD2 . TRBV28 CASSRPGGGYNEQFF TGTGCCAGCAGCCGACCGGGGGGTGGCTACAATGAGCAGTTCTTC
TRBJ1-1 . . TRBV20-1 CSASLPRAPGTEAFF TGCAGTGCTAGTCTCCCCCGGGCCCCGGGGACTGAAGCTTTCTTT
TRBJ1-1 . . TRBV27 CASSPGTAGGAEAFF TGTGCCAGCAGTCCGGGGACGGCCGGGGGGGCTGAAGCTTTCTTT
TRBJ1-5 TRBD1 once TRBV3-1/TRBV3-2 CASSLGQDPNQPQHF TGTGCCAGCTCACTTGGACAGGATCCCAATCAGCCCCAGCATTTT
TRBJ1-1 TRBD1 . TRBV5-4 CASSLDDRANTEAFF TGTGCCAGCAGCTTGGACGACAGGGCGAACACTGAAGCTTTCTTT
TRBJ2-2 . . TRBV28 CASSLYRGGDTGELFF TGTGCCAGCAGTTTATACAGGGGAGGCGACACCGGGGAGCTGTTTTTT
TRBJ2-7 TRBD2 . TRBV6-5 CASSDSGSDYEQYF TGTGCCAGCAGCGATAGCGGGTCCGACTACGAGCAGTACTTC
TRBJ1-1 . few TRBV7-6 CASSQRQERTEAFF TGTGCCAGCAGCCAGAGACAGGAACGCACTGAAGCTTTCTTT
TRBJ1-1 TRBD1 once TRBV5-5 CASSFGTVNTEAFF TGTGCCAGCAGCTTCGGGACAGTGAACACTGAAGCTTTCTTT
TRBJ1-2 TRBD1 . TRBV28 CASSSGQRTNYGYTF TGTGCCAGCAGTTCGGGACAGCGGACTAACTATGGCTACACCTTC
TRBJ2-4 TRBD1 . TRBV24-1 CATSDLDREVQYF TGTGCCACCAGTGACCTAGACAGGGAAGTTCAGTACTTC
TRBJ1-5 TRBD1 once TRBV2 CASSKDRGREPQHF TGTGCCAGCAGTAAGGACAGGGGGCGCGAGCCCCAGCATTTT
TRBJ1-5 TRBD1 . TRBV2 CASSEDRGAGQPQHF TGTGCCAGCAGTGAAGACAGGGGTGCAGGCCAGCCCCAGCATTTT
TRBJ2-1 . few TRBV7-9 CASSLGGLANNEQFF TGTGCCAGCAGCTTAGGGGGTCTAGCTAACAATGAGCAGTTCTTC
TRBJ2-7 . . TRBV4-2 CASSPAPGRAYEQYF TGTGCCAGCAGCCCGGCCCCCGGGCGGGCCTACGAGCAGTACTTC
TRBJ2-2 TRBD1 . TRBV2 CASSGQGAYGGELFF TGTGCCAGCAGTGGACAGGGGGCTTACGGCGGGGAGCTGTTTTTT
TRBJ2-7 . . TRBV5-8 CASSLNSGHYSYEQYF TGTGCCAGCAGCTTGAACAGCGGGCATTACTCCTACGAGCAGTACTTC
TRBJ2-7 TRBD1 . TRBV9 CASTAEVGQGREQYF TGTGCCAGCACCGCGGAGGTAGGACAGGGCCGGGAGCAGTACTTC
TRBJ2-7 TRBD2 . TRBV3-1/TRBV3-2 CASSQDGTSGKGEQYF TGTGCCAGCAGCCAAGATGGAACAAGCGGGAAGGGCGAGCAGTACTTC
TRBJ2-1 TRBD2 . TRBV4-2 CASSQEASGSYNEQFF TGTGCCAGCAGCCAAGAAGCTAGCGGCTCCTACAATGAGCAGTTCTTC
TRBJ2-7 TRBD1 . TRBV28 CASSEIGGQGSYEQYF TGTGCCAGCAGTGAGATAGGCGGACAGGGCTCCTACGAGCAGTACTTC
TRBJ2-2 TRBD2 . TRBV7-9 CASSLVLAAGNTGELFF TGTGCCAGCAGCTTAGTGCTAGCGGCAGGAAACACCGGGGAGCTGTTTTTT
TRBJ1-1 . . TRBV12-5 CASGLDTGMNTEAFF TGTGCTAGTGGTTTGGACACGGGGATGAACACTGAAGCTTTCTTT
TRBJ1-5 . . TRBV5-6 CASSLGHTYNQPQHF TGTGCCAGCAGCTTGGGACACACTTACAATCAGCCCCAGCATTTT
TRBJ2-7 . . TRBV6-5 CASSYTTGSSYEQYF TGTGCCAGCAGTTATACCACGGGAAGCTCCTACGAGCAGTACTTC
TRBJ1-1 . . TRBV9 CASSVMTANTEAFF TGTGCCAGCAGCGTTATGACAGCGAACACTGAAGCTTTCTTT
TRBJ1-5 . few TRBV12-3/TRBV12-4 CASSGGVEPQHF TGTGCCAGCAGTGGAGGGGTCGAGCCCCAGCATTTT
TRBJ1-5 . . TRBV7-2 CASSLVGQLNQPQHF TGTGCCAGCAGCTTAGTAGGACAGTTGAATCAGCCCCAGCATTTT
TRBJ2-5 . once TRBV9 CASSRENYQETQYF TGTGCCAGCAGCCGGGAAAACTATCAAGAGACCCAGTACTTC
TRBJ2-3 . . TRBV20-1 CSVAKGDTQYF TGCAGCGTAGCGAAAGGAGATACGCAGTATTTT
TRBJ2-1 TRBD1 . TRBV2 CALGTGLTFSDEQFF TGTGCCCTGGGGACAGGGTTGACGTTTAGCGATGAGCAGTTCTTC
TRBJ1-2 . . TRBV28 CASSLGAGGYTF TGTGCCAGCAGTTTGGGGGCGGGCGGCTACACCTTC